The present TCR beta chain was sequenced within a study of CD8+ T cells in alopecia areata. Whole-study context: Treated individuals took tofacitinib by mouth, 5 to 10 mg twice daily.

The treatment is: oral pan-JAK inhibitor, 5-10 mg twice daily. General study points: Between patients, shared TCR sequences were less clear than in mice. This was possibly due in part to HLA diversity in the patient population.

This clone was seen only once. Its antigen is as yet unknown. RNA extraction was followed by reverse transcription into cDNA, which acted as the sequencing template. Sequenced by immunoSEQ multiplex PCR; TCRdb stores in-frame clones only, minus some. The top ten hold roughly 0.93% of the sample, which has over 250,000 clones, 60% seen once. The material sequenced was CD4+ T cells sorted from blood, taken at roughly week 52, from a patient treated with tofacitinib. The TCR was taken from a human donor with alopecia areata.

The CDR3 coding sequence is TGTGCCTCCGCGACAGGGGACCATCAGCCCCAGCATTTT. Translated, it gives CASATGDHQPQHF. The genes are TRBV30 and TRBJ1-5; 8 nucleotides match TRBD1. The CDR3 is made up of 13 amino acids. Trimming removed 7 bases from V and 5 bases from J; junction bases left unmatched: 7. From germline, CDR1 is GTSNPN and CDR2 SVGIG (reference sequence).